A selection of T cell receptor beta chains follows, all from one sample in a study of cytomegalovirus exposure and HLA in healthy donors. The protocol was immunoSEQ multiplex PCR, while the TCRdb copy is restricted to in-frame clones and leaves out a portion. The data hold 65,000 to 85,000 clones, with about nine tenths observed a single time. Sequencing used PBMCs. The origin of the receptors is a woman aged 25 to 39 in good health and CMV-seronegative. The CDR3 runs from the conserved cysteine through the conserved F or W. Fields, in order: D gene, V gene, J gene, CDR3 protein, CDR3 DNA. The D gene is left open where the match is weak.

d_call: .
v_call: TRBV27
j_call: TRBJ2-7
cdr3_aa: CASSSPPGNSYEQYF
cdr3_nt: TGTGCCAGCAGTTCCCCCCCCGGGAACTCCTACGAGCAGTACTTC

d_call: .
v_call: TRBV28
j_call: TRBJ1-2
cdr3_aa: CASSLGGYGYTF
cdr3_nt: TGTGCCAGCAGCCTAGGGGGCTATGGCTACACCTTC

d_call: TRBD1
v_call: TRBV5-6
j_call: TRBJ2-5
cdr3_aa: CASSGGQGWGETQYF
cdr3_nt: TGTGCCAGCAGCGGCGGACAGGGTTGGGGAGAGACCCAGTACTTC

d_call: TRBD1
v_call: TRBV20-1
j_call: TRBJ2-3
cdr3_aa: CSAIQGETQYF
cdr3_nt: TGCAGTGCTATTCAGGGGGAGACGCAGTATTTT

d_call: .
v_call: TRBV27
j_call: TRBJ2-7
cdr3_aa: CASSLAGTYEQYF
cdr3_nt: TGTGCCAGCAGTTTAGCGGGGACCTACGAGCAGTACTTC

d_call: TRBD2
v_call: TRBV19
j_call: TRBJ2-1
cdr3_aa: CASSPLAGAINNEQFF
cdr3_nt: TGTGCCAGTAGTCCTCTAGCGGGAGCCATCAACAATGAGCAGTTCTTC

d_call: .
v_call: TRBV13
j_call: TRBJ2-1
cdr3_aa: CASSLAPNNEQFF
cdr3_nt: TGTGCCAGCAGCTTAGCCCCAAACAATGAGCAGTTCTTC

d_call: .
v_call: TRBV7-3
j_call: TRBJ2-5
cdr3_aa: CASSLGADTRVETQYF
cdr3_nt: TGTGCCAGCAGCTTAGGGGCGGACACACGAGTGGAGACCCAGTACTTC

d_call: .
v_call: TRBV7-6
j_call: TRBJ2-7
cdr3_aa: CASSSVDSSYEQYF
cdr3_nt: TGTGCCAGCAGCTCCGTGGACAGTTCCTACGAGCAGTACTTC

d_call: .
v_call: TRBV19
j_call: TRBJ1-3
cdr3_aa: CASSIPLSSGNTIYF
cdr3_nt: TGTGCCAGTAGTATTCCCCTGAGCTCTGGAAACACCATATATTTT

d_call: .
v_call: TRBV4-3
j_call: TRBJ1-5
cdr3_aa: CASSQEINSNQPQHF
cdr3_nt: TGCGCCAGCAGCCAAGAAATTAATAGCAATCAGCCCCAGCATTTT

d_call: .
v_call: TRBV29-1
j_call: TRBJ2-7
cdr3_aa: CSARLTRDLTYEQYF
cdr3_nt: TGCAGCGCCCGACTTACGAGGGATCTGACCTACGAGCAGTACTTC

d_call: .
v_call: TRBV28
j_call: TRBJ1-5
cdr3_aa: CASSLPRGNQPQHF
cdr3_nt: TGTGCCAGCAGTTTACCCAGGGGTAATCAGCCCCAGCATTTT

d_call: .
v_call: TRBV9
j_call: TRBJ2-3
cdr3_aa: CASTVNHGGTDTQYF
cdr3_nt: TGTGCCAGCACCGTAAACCACGGGGGCACAGATACGCAGTATTTT

d_call: TRBD2
v_call: TRBV28
j_call: TRBJ2-1
cdr3_aa: CASSPLAGKDNEQFF
cdr3_nt: TGTGCCAGCAGTCCCCTAGCGGGCAAAGACAATGAGCAGTTCTTC

d_call: .
v_call: TRBV27
j_call: TRBJ2-7
cdr3_aa: CASRTGAGPYEQYF
cdr3_nt: TGTGCCAGCAGAACGGGAGCAGGCCCCTACGAGCAGTACTTC